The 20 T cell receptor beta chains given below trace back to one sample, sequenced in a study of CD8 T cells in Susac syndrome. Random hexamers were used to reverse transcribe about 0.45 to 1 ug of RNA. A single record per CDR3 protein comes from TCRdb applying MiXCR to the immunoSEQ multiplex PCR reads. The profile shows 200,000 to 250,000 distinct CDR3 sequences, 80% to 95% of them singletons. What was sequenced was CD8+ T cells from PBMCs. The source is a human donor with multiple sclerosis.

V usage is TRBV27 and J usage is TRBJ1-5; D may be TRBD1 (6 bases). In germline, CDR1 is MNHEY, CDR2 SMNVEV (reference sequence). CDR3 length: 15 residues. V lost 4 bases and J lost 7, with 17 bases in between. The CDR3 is CASSYGRGKGQPQHF. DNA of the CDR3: TGTGCCAGCAGTTACGGCAGGGGAAAGGGACAGCCCCAGCATTTT.

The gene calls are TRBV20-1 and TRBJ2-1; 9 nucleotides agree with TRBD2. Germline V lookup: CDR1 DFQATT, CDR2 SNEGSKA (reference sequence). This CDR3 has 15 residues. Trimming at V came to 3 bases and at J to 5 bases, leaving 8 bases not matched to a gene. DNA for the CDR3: TGCAGTGCTAGGTCTAGGACTAGCGCTAACAATGAGCAGTTCTTC. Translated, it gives CSARSRTSANNEQFF.

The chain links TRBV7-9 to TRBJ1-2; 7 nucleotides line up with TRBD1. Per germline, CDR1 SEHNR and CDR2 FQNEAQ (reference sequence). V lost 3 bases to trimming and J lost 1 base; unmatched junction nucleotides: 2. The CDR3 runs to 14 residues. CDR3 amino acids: CASSLGQFNYGYTF. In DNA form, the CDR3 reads TGTGCCAGCAGCTTGGGACAGTTTAACTATGGCTACACCTTC.

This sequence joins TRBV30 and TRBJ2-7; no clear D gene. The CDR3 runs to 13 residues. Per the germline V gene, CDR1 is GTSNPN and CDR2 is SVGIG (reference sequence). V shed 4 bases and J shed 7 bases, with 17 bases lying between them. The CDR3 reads CAWMAGPLGEQYF. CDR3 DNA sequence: TGTGCCTGGATGGCAGGCCCCTTAGGGGAGCAGTACTTC.

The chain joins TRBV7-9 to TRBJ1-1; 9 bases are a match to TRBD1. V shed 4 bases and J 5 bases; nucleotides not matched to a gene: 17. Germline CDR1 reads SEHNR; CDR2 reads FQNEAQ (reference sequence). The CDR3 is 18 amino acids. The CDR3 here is CASSSLESVGTGNTEAFF. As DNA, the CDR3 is TGTGCCAGCAGCTCTTTAGAGTCCGTTGGGACAGGGAATACTGAAGCTTTCTTT.

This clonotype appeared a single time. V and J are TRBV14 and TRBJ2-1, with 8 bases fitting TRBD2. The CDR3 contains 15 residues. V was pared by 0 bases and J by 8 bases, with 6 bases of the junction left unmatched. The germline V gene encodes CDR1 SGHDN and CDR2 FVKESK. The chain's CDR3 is CASSQDWTSIYEQFF. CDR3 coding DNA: TGTGCCAGCAGCCAAGACTGGACTAGCATCTATGAGCAGTTCTTC.

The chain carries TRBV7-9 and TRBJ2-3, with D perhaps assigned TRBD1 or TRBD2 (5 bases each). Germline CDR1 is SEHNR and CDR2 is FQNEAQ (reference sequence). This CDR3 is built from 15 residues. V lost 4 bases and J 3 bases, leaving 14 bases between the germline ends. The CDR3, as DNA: TGTGCCAGCAGCTCCCTTGATGGGGGAACAGATACGCAGTATTTT. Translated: CASSSLDGGTDTQYF.

This chain's CDR3 is CASGASNPEAFF. The CDR3 DNA follows: TGTGCCTCGGGAGCCAGCAATCCTGAAGCTTTCTTT. The chain is built from TRBV30 and TRBJ1-1; no clear D gene. Looked up from germline, CDR1 is GTSNPN and CDR2 is SVGIG (reference sequence). Trimming left V 7 bases short and J 6 bases short, with 15 bases between. This CDR3 is built from 12 residues.

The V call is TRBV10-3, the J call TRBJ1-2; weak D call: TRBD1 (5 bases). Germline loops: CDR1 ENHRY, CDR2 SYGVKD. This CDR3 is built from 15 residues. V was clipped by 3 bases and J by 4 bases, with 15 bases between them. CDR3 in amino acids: CAISEILGDSYGYTF. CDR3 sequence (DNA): TGTGCCATCAGTGAAATATTGGGGGACTCCTATGGCTACACCTTC.

The CDR3 region is CASSYSGTGATEAFF. CDR3 in DNA: TGTGCCAGCAGCTATTCCGGGACAGGGGCCACTGAAGCTTTCTTT. The chain employs TRBV21-1 and TRBJ1-1; the table's D call TRBD1 went unverified against the DNA. TRBV21-1 is marked as a pseudogene. This CDR3 contains 15 residues.

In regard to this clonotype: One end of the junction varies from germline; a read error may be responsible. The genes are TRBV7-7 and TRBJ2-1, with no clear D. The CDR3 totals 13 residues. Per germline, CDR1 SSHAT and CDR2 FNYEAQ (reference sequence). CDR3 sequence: CASSSAVSNEQFF. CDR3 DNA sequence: TGTGCTAGCAGCTCCGCTGTCTCCAATGAGCAGTTCTTC. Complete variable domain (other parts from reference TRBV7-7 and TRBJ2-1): GAGVSQSPRYKVTKRGQDVTLRCDPISSHATLYWYQQALGQGPEFLTYFNYEAQPDKSGLPSDRFSAERPEGSISTLTIQRTEQRDSAMYRCASSSAVSNEQFFGPGTRLTVL.

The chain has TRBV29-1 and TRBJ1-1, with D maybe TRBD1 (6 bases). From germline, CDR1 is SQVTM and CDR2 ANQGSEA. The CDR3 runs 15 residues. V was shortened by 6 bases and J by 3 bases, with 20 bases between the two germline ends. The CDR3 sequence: CSVRWGHRVDTEAFF. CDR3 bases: TGCAGCGTGCGGTGGGGGCATAGGGTGGACACTGAAGCTTTCTTT. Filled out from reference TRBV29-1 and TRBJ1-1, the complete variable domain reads SAVISQKPSRDICQRGTSLTIQCQVDSQVTMMFWYRQQPGQSLTLIATANQGSEATYESGFVIDKFPISRPNLTFSTLTVSNMSPEDSSIYLCSVRWGHRVDTEAFFGQGTRLTVV.

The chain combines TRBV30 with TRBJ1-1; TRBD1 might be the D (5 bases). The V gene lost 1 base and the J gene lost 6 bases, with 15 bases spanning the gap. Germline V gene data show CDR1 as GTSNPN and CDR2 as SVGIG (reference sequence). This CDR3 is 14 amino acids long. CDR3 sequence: CAWSALRQIPEAFF. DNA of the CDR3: TGTGCCTGGAGTGCCCTTCGACAGATCCCTGAAGCTTTCTTT.

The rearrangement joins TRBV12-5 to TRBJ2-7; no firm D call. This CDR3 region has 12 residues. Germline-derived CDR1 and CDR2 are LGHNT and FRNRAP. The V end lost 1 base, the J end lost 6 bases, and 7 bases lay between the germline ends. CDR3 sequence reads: CASGLETREQYF. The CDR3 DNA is TGTGCTAGTGGTTTGGAAACCCGCGAGCAGTACTTC.

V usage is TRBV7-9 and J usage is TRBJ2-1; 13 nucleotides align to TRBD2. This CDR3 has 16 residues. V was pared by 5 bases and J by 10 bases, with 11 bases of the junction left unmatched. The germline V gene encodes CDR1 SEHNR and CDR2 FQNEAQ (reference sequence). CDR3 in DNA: TGTGCCAGCAGCCCCGGGACTAGCGGGGATCCGCGGGAGCAGTTCTTC. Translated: CASSPGTSGDPREQFF.

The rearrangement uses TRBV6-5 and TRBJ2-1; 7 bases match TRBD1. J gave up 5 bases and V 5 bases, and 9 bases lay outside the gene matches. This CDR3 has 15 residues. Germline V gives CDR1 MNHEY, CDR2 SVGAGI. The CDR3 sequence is CASSPSDRAHNEQFF. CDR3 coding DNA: TGTGCCAGCAGTCCGAGTGACAGGGCTCACAATGAGCAGTTCTTC.

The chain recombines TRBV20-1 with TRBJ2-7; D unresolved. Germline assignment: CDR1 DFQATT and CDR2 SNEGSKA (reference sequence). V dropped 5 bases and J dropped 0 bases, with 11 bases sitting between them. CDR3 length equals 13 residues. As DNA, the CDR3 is TGCAGTGCTCGGAGTTGGGCCTCCTACGAGCAGTACTTC. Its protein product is CSARSWASYEQYF.

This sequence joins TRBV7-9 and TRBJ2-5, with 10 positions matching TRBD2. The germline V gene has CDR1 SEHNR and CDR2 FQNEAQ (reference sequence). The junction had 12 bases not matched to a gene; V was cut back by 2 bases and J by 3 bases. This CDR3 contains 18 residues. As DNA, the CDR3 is TGTGCCAGCAGCTTAATCGGGCTAGCGGGAGATAGAGAAGAGACCCAGTACTTC. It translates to CASSLIGLAGDREETQYF.

The CDR3 here is CASSQEVGGRSAEAFF. CDR3 nucleotide sequence: TGCGCCAGCAGCCAAGAAGTAGGAGGCCGGTCGGCTGAAGCTTTCTTT. The V call is TRBV4-3, the J call TRBJ1-1, with D hard to call. Germline-derived CDR1 and CDR2 are LGHNA and YSLEER. Trimming took 0 bases from V and 6 from J, leaving 17 bases between them. This CDR3 has 16 amino acids.

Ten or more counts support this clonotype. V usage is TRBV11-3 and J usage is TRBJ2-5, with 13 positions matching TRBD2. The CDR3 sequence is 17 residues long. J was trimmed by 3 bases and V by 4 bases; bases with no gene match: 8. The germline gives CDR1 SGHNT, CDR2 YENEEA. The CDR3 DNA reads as TGTGCCAGCAGCTGGACTAGCGGGGGCAGAATAAAAGAGACCCAGTACTTC. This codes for CASSWTSGGRIKETQYF.